These T cell receptor beta chains were read from a single sample in a study of beta chain features in type 1 diabetes. Repertoires were generated with immunoSEQ multiplex PCR, while TCRdb's copy carries only in-frame clones and drops some. The table has hundreds of thousands of clones, roughly a sixth seen once. Input material: naive CD4+ T cells from blood. All receptors derive from a man aged 18-30 years in good health. The CDR3 runs from the conserved cysteine through the conserved F or W. The order of the fields is CDR3 protein, D gene, J gene, CDR3 length, V gene. D genes are given only for firm matches.

CDR3 protein: CASTRGLAGAETQYF
D gene: TRBD2
J gene: TRBJ2-5
CDR3 length: 15
V gene: TRBV19

CDR3 protein: CASSPPVTNEQYF
D gene: NA
J gene: TRBJ2-7
CDR3 length: 13
V gene: TRBV18

CDR3 protein: CSVEGTRGGPQHF
D gene: NA
J gene: TRBJ1-5
CDR3 length: 13
V gene: TRBV29-1

CDR3 protein: CASSAEVSVRFLYNEQFF
D gene: NA
J gene: TRBJ2-1
CDR3 length: 18
V gene: TRBV9

CDR3 protein: CASSFLRERDEQYF
D gene: TRBD2
J gene: TRBJ2-7
CDR3 length: 14
V gene: TRBV7-6

CDR3 protein: CASSRSWDRSYEQYF
D gene: TRBD1
J gene: TRBJ2-7
CDR3 length: 15
V gene: TRBV7-8

CDR3 protein: CASRQASGNTIYF
D gene: NA
J gene: TRBJ1-3
CDR3 length: 13
V gene: TRBV7-2

CDR3 protein: CSAREQSPLHF
D gene: NA
J gene: TRBJ1-6
CDR3 length: 11
V gene: TRBV20-1

CDR3 protein: CSVANGTGNYGYTF
D gene: NA
J gene: TRBJ1-2
CDR3 length: 14
V gene: TRBV29-1

CDR3 protein: CASSYSGRPNEKLFF
D gene: NA
J gene: TRBJ1-4
CDR3 length: 15
V gene: TRBV6-5

CDR3 protein: CASSLAGQGPPNYGYTF
D gene: TRBD1
J gene: TRBJ1-2
CDR3 length: 17
V gene: TRBV5-1

CDR3 protein: CASSPTSAGKYEQYF
D gene: TRBD2
J gene: TRBJ2-7
CDR3 length: 15
V gene: TRBV7-2

CDR3 protein: CASSVRTGTNYGYTF
D gene: TRBD1
J gene: TRBJ1-2
CDR3 length: 15
V gene: TRBV9

CDR3 protein: CASSPRLATGELFF
D gene: TRBD2
J gene: TRBJ2-2
CDR3 length: 14
V gene: TRBV14

CDR3 protein: CASSPLGGSYGYTF
D gene: TRBD1
J gene: TRBJ1-2
CDR3 length: 14
V gene: TRBV7-3

CDR3 protein: CASSEGTGGAYGYTF
D gene: TRBD1
J gene: TRBJ1-2
CDR3 length: 15
V gene: TRBV25-1

CDR3 protein: CASSVGEGARTDTQYF
D gene: NA
J gene: TRBJ2-3
CDR3 length: 16
V gene: TRBV9

CDR3 protein: CASSQEAQSNYGYTF
D gene: NA
J gene: TRBJ1-2
CDR3 length: 15
V gene: TRBV4-3

CDR3 protein: CATKGASSYNSPLHF
D gene: TRBD1
J gene: TRBJ1-6
CDR3 length: 15
V gene: TRBV10-3

CDR3 protein: CSVRQGYPNYEQYF
D gene: NA
J gene: TRBJ2-7
CDR3 length: 14
V gene: TRBV29-1

CDR3 protein: CASSPRLAAGELFF
D gene: TRBD2
J gene: TRBJ2-2
CDR3 length: 14
V gene: TRBV5-6

CDR3 protein: CASSLVRATGVSSYEQYF
D gene: TRBD1
J gene: TRBJ2-7
CDR3 length: 18
V gene: TRBV5-4

CDR3 protein: CASSLGQLNTEAFF
D gene: NA
J gene: TRBJ1-1
CDR3 length: 14
V gene: TRBV7-2

CDR3 protein: CASSTNRGQGETQYF
D gene: TRBD1
J gene: TRBJ2-5
CDR3 length: 15
V gene: TRBV18

CDR3 protein: CASSEEAVGQFF
D gene: NA
J gene: TRBJ2-1
CDR3 length: 12
V gene: TRBV2

CDR3 protein: CASSLSKGPLAGNTIYF
D gene: NA
J gene: TRBJ1-3
CDR3 length: 17
V gene: TRBV27

CDR3 protein: CAMSSTDTQYF
D gene: NA
J gene: TRBJ2-3
CDR3 length: 11
V gene: TRBV10-3

CDR3 protein: CASSFNTDTQYF
D gene: NA
J gene: TRBJ2-3
CDR3 length: 12
V gene: TRBV7-9

CDR3 protein: CAGLGTYEQYF
D gene: NA
J gene: TRBJ2-7
CDR3 length: 11
V gene: TRBV21-1

CDR3 protein: CASSEGPYTQYF
D gene: NA
J gene: TRBJ2-3
CDR3 length: 12
V gene: TRBV2

CDR3 protein: CATTGDRVYEQYF
D gene: TRBD1
J gene: TRBJ2-7
CDR3 length: 13
V gene: TRBV19

CDR3 protein: CASSYSGTYGYTF
D gene: NA
J gene: TRBJ1-2
CDR3 length: 13
V gene: TRBV6-5

CDR3 protein: CASSLGQLYGANVLTF
D gene: NA
J gene: TRBJ2-6
CDR3 length: 16
V gene: TRBV7-9

CDR3 protein: CASSAADTQYF
D gene: NA
J gene: TRBJ2-3
CDR3 length: 11
V gene: TRBV18

CDR3 protein: CASSVRGPYGYTF
D gene: NA
J gene: TRBJ1-2
CDR3 length: 13
V gene: TRBV6-1

CDR3 protein: CASSRTGTSGNTIYF
D gene: NA
J gene: TRBJ1-3
CDR3 length: 15
V gene: TRBV6-5

CDR3 protein: CASSPTGAGVRYEQYF
D gene: TRBD2
J gene: TRBJ2-7
CDR3 length: 16
V gene: TRBV7-2

CDR3 protein: CASSQEARGGYTF
D gene: NA
J gene: TRBJ1-2
CDR3 length: 13
V gene: TRBV4-3

CDR3 protein: CAITTGTVSGNTIYF
D gene: TRBD1
J gene: TRBJ1-3
CDR3 length: 15
V gene: TRBV10-3

CDR3 protein: CASSSRRQGFGGHTDTQYF
D gene: NA
J gene: TRBJ2-3
CDR3 length: 19
V gene: TRBV11-2

CDR3 protein: CASSLHLGVLGGYTF
D gene: NA
J gene: TRBJ1-2
CDR3 length: 15
V gene: TRBV4-3

CDR3 protein: CAISGGLAGVWTGELFF
D gene: TRBD2
J gene: TRBJ2-2
CDR3 length: 17
V gene: TRBV10-3

CDR3 protein: CASRFGQGAYEQYF
D gene: TRBD1
J gene: TRBJ2-7
CDR3 length: 14
V gene: TRBV7-9

CDR3 protein: CATSRDGTWGEKLFF
D gene: NA
J gene: TRBJ1-4
CDR3 length: 15
V gene: TRBV15

CDR3 protein: CASSEELRPNQPQHF
D gene: NA
J gene: TRBJ1-5
CDR3 length: 15
V gene: TRBV2

CDR3 protein: CASSIGQVREQYF
D gene: TRBD1
J gene: TRBJ2-7
CDR3 length: 13
V gene: TRBV28

CDR3 protein: CASSQDRQLAGADTQYF
D gene: TRBD2
J gene: TRBJ2-3
CDR3 length: 17
V gene: TRBV4-1

CDR3 protein: CASSLLSGQGGSYTQYF
D gene: TRBD1
J gene: TRBJ2-3
CDR3 length: 17
V gene: TRBV5-4

CDR3 protein: CASSSPRQNTEAFF
D gene: NA
J gene: TRBJ1-1
CDR3 length: 14
V gene: TRBV6-5

CDR3 protein: CAISETGFEKLFF
D gene: NA
J gene: TRBJ1-4
CDR3 length: 13
V gene: TRBV10-3

CDR3 protein: CASSLDTRDRAYEQYF
D gene: TRBD1
J gene: TRBJ2-7
CDR3 length: 16
V gene: TRBV7-2

CDR3 protein: CASSLQAQETQYF
D gene: NA
J gene: TRBJ2-5
CDR3 length: 13
V gene: TRBV5-1

CDR3 protein: CAISTHSEQYF
D gene: NA
J gene: TRBJ2-7
CDR3 length: 11
V gene: TRBV10-3

CDR3 protein: CASSSSNRGGAYF
D gene: TRBD1
J gene: TRBJ2-7
CDR3 length: 13
V gene: TRBV7-2

CDR3 protein: CASEMDMNTEAFF
D gene: NA
J gene: TRBJ1-1
CDR3 length: 13
V gene: TRBV18

CDR3 protein: CASSPNEQFF
D gene: NA
J gene: TRBJ2-1
CDR3 length: 10
V gene: TRBV18

CDR3 protein: CASSSGTGGSEQFF
D gene: TRBD1
J gene: TRBJ2-1
CDR3 length: 14
V gene: TRBV28